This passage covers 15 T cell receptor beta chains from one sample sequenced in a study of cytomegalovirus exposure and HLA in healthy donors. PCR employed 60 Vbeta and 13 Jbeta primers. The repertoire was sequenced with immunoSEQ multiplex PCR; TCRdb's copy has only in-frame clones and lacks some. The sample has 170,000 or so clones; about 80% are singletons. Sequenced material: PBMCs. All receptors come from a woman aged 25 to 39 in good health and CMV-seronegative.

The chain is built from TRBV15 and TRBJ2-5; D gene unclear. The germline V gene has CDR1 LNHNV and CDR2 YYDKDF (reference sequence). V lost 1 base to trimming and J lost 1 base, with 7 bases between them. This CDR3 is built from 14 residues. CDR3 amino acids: CATSRVYSQETQYF. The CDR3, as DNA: TGTGCCACCAGCAGAGTTTACAGCCAAGAGACCCAGTACTTC.

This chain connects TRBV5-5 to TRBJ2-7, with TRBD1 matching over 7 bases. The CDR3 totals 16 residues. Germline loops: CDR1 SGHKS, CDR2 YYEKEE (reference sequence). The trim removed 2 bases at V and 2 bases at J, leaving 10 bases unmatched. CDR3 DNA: TGTGCCAGCAGCTTAAGGGGTAGGGACAGTCCCTACGAGCAGTACTTC. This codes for CASSLRGRDSPYEQYF.

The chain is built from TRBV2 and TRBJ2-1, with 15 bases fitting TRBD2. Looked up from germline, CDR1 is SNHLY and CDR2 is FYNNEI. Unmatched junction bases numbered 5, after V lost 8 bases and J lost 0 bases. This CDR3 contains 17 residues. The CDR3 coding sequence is TGTGCCAGCTTAGGACTAGCGGGAGGGAGCTCCTACAATGAGCAGTTCTTC. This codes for CASLGLAGGSSYNEQFF.

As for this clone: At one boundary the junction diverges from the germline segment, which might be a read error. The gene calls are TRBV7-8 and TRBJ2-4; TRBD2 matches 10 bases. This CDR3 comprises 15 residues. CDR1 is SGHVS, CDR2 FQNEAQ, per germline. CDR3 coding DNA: TGTGCCAGCAGCGCCCGCACTAGCGGGAAAAACAGTCAGTACTTC. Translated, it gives CASSARTSGKNSQYF.

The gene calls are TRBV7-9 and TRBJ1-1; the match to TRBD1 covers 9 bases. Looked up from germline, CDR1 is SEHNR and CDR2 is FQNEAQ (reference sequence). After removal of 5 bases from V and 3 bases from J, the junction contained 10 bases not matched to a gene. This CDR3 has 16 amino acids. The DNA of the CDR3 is TGTGCCAGCAGCACAAACAAACAGGGGGCATACACTGAAGCTTTCTTT. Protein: CASSTNKQGAYTEAFF.

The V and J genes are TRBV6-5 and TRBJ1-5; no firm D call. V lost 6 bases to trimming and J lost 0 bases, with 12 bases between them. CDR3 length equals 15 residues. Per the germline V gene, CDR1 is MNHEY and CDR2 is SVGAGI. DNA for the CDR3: TGTGCCAGCAGCCCGACGGGTTATAGCAATCAGCCCCAGCATTTT. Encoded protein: CASSPTGYSNQPQHF.

As DNA, the CDR3 is TGTGCCAGCAGCTCCCAGACAGGGATCATCACCTATAATTCACCCCTCCACTTT. This translates into CASSSQTGIITYNSPLHF. The chain recombines TRBV7-2 with TRBJ1-6, with 7 bases lining up with TRBD1. V gave up 4 bases and J gave up 2 bases; unmatched junction bases: 11. This CDR3 spans 18 amino acids. In germline, CDR1 is SGHTA, CDR2 FQGNSA.

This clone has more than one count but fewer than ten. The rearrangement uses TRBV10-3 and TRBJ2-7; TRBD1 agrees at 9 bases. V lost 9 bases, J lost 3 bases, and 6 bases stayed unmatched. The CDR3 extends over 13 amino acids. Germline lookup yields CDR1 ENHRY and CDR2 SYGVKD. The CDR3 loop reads CAIWTGVVYEQYF. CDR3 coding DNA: TGTGCCATTTGGACAGGGGTCGTCTACGAGCAGTACTTC.

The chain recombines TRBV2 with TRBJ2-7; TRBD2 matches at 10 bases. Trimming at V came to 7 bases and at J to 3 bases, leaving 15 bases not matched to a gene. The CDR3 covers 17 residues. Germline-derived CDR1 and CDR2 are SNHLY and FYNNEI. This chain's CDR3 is CASTSKTSGSYNYEQYF. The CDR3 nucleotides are TGTGCCAGCACCTCCAAGACTAGCGGGTCGTATAACTACGAGCAGTACTTC.

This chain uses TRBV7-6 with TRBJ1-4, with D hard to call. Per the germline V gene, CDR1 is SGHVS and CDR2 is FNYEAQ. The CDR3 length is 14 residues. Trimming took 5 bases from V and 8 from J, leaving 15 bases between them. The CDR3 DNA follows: TGTGCCAGCAGCCCGACGACAAGAAAGGAAAAACTGTTTTTT. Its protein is CASSPTTRKEKLFF.

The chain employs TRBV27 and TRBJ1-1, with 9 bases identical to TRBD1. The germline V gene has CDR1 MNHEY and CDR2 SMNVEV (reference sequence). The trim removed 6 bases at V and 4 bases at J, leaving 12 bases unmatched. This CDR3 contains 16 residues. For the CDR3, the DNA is TGTGCCAGCAGCCGATCACACAGGGGGCAGGGCACTGAAGCTTTCTTT. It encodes CASSRSHRGQGTEAFF.

The DNA for the CDR3 is TGTGCCAGCAGCTTACTAGCGGGAGGGTACAATGAGCAGTTCTTC. Translating gives CASSLLAGGYNEQFF. The chain recombines TRBV7-3 with TRBJ2-1; 12 positions agree with TRBD2. Per the germline V gene, CDR1 is SGHTA and CDR2 is FQGTGA. Trimming at V came to 2 bases and at J to 4 bases, leaving 0 bases not matched to a gene. The CDR3 totals 15 residues.

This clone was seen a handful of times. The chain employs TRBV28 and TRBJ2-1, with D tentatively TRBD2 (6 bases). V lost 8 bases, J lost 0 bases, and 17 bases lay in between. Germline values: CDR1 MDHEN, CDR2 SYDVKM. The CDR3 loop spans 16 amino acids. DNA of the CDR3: TGTGCCAGCGGCGGGACTCCCTCAAGCTCCTACAATGAGCAGTTCTTC. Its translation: CASGGTPSSSYNEQFF.

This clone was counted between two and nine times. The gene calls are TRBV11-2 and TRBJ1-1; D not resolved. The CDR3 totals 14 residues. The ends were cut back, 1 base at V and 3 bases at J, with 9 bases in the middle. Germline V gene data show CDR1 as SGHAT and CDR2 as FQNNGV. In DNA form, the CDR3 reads TGTGCCAGCAGCTTAGTTCGGGGAGACACTGAAGCTTTCTTT. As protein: CASSLVRGDTEAFF.

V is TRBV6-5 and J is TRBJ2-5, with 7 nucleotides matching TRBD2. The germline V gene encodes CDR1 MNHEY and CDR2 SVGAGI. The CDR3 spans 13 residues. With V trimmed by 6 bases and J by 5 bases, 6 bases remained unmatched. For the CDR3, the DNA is TGTGCCAGCAGGGCGGGAGAGTACGAGACCCAGTACTTC. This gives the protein CASRAGEYETQYF.